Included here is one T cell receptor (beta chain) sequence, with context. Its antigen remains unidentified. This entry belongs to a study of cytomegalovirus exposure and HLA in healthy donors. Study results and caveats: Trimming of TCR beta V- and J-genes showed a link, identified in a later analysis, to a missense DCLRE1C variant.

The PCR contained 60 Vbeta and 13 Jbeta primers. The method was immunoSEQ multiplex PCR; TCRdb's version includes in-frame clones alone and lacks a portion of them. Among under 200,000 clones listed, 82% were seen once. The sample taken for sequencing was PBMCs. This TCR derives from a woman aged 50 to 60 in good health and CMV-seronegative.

CDR3 nucleotides: TGTGCCCCCAACCTGGACAGGGGCGGACTTGGCTACACCTTC. It encodes CAPNLDRGGLGYTF. The chain recombines TRBV30 with TRBJ1-2, with 9 bases that match TRBD1. The V gene's germline CDR1 is GTSNPN and CDR2 SVGIG (reference sequence). The trim removed 8 bases at V and 7 bases at J, leaving 14 bases unmatched. The CDR3 spans 14 residues.